The 28 T cell receptor beta chains below come from one sample, sequenced in a study of response to subunit inactivated influenza vaccine. TCRdb ran MiXCR on the RT-PCR reads and lists one entry per CDR3 protein. Of 500,000 to 700,000 distinct CDR3 sequences in the sample, under 30% were seen once. Separately, the same data were catalogued under a study of T cells expressing NK-cell markers. As that study records: 5'RACE template switching built TCR beta cDNA with unique molecular identifiers.

The sequences come from CD4+ T cells sorted from PBMCs, collected roughly 13 days after vaccination. Every receptor here comes from a man aged 45 to 65 who received an inactivated influenza vaccine.

The gene calls are TRBV20-1 and TRBJ2-7; 14 positions agree with TRBD2. The CDR3 length is 14 residues. The ends lost 4 bases at V and 2 bases at J; junction bases unmatched: 1. Germline CDR1 reads DFQATT; CDR2 reads SNEGSKA (reference sequence). CDR3 DNA sequence: TGCAGTGCTAAGGGACTAGCGGGAGCCTACGAGCAGTACTTC. Encoded protein: CSAKGLAGAYEQYF.

This clonotype has just a few counts. The chain employs TRBV7-2 and TRBJ2-3, with D hard to call. Germline CDR1 reads SGHTA; CDR2 reads FQGNSA. The V end was cut by 2 bases, the J end by 3 bases, with 9 bases between. The CDR3 extends over 14 amino acids. The CDR3 reads CASSLTSTTDTQYF. The CDR3 region has the DNA TGTGCCAGCAGCTTAACCAGCACAACAGATACGCAGTATTTT.

This clonotype came up a few times. The CDR3, as DNA: TGTGCCAGCAGTGGCCGGGACAGGGGGGCAGATACGCAGTATTTT. Protein: CASSGRDRGADTQYF. The V call is TRBV6-1, the J call TRBJ2-3, with 11 nucleotides matching TRBD1. CDR1 is MNHNS and CDR2 is SASEGT in the germline V gene. After removal of 4 bases from V and 4 bases from J, the junction contained 4 bases not matched to a gene. CDR3 length: 15 amino acids.

The gene calls are TRBV4-3 and TRBJ2-2; 7 bases fit TRBD1. V was clipped by 6 bases and J by 4 bases; unmatched bases: 5. CDR1 and CDR2 from the germline V gene are LGHNA and YSLEER. The CDR3 is 14 amino acids. The CDR3 DNA reads TGCGCCAGCAGGACCGACAGGGCCACCGGGGAGCTGTTTTTT. Its translation is CASRTDRATGELFF.

The sample holds a few counts of this clonotype. The chain joins TRBV18 to TRBJ1-6, with D perhaps TRBD1 (6 bases). V shed 3 bases and J shed 6 bases, with 9 bases lying between them. This CDR3 region has 14 residues. Germline-derived CDR1 and CDR2 are KGHSH and LQKENI. The CDR3 DNA sequence: TGTGCCAGCTCACCGGGCAGGGGTAATTCACCCCTCCACTTT. This translates into CASSPGRGNSPLHF.

This clonotype was counted many times. An end of the junction does not agree with germline; a read error may underlie this. This chain links TRBV15 with TRBJ2-3; no definite D call. This CDR3 has 11 residues. Germline-derived CDR1 and CDR2 are LNHNV and YYDKDF (reference sequence). CDR3: CATSSRDTQYF. CDR3 nucleotides: TGTGCCACCAGCAGCAGAGATACGCAGTATTTT.

This clonotype occurred many times. The V and J genes are TRBV7-2 and TRBJ2-4; 10 bases align to TRBD2. There are 16 residues in the CDR3. CDR1 is SGHTA, CDR2 FQGNSA, per germline. V dropped 5 bases and J dropped 6; count of bases not matched to a gene: 10. As DNA, the CDR3 is TGTGCCAGCAGCGGGCAGCGGGGGGGGCCGGTAAACATTCAGTACTTC. Translating it yields CASSGQRGGPVNIQYF.

The chain combines TRBV7-2 with TRBJ2-7, with D perhaps matching TRBD1 or TRBD2 (6 bases each). Germline V gene data show CDR1 as SGHTA and CDR2 as FQGNSA. The germline V and J ends were trimmed by 3 bases and 3 bases, with 21 bases remaining between them. The CDR3 extends over 17 amino acids. The CDR3 here is CASSFPLRGQPHYEQYF. In nucleotides, the CDR3 is TGTGCCAGCAGCTTCCCCCTCCGGGGGCAACCTCACTACGAGCAGTACTTC.

This chain uses TRBV20-1 with TRBJ2-2, with D perhaps TRBD1 (6 bases). This CDR3 spans 13 amino acids. In germline, CDR1 is DFQATT, CDR2 SNEGSKA (reference sequence). V was trimmed by 3 bases and J by 6 bases, leaving 11 bases between them. The CDR3 DNA reads as TGCAGTGCTAGGCGGACAGCCCCCGGGGAGCTGTTTTTT. Amino acid sequence: CSARRTAPGELFF.

The rearrangement joins TRBV9 to TRBJ2-1; 8 bases match TRBD2. This CDR3 region has 15 residues. CDR1 is SGDLS, CDR2 YYNGEE, per germline. Germline trimming cut 4 bases from V and 8 bases from J; bases unmatched to any gene: 11. The DNA for the CDR3 is TGTGCCAGCAGCACCGGGGGGGCAGGGGTATATGAGCAGTTCTTC. It encodes CASSTGGAGVYEQFF.

This clonotype was found a few times. The chain carries TRBV27 and TRBJ1-5; maybe TRBD1 (6 bases). The CDR3 spans 14 residues. Germline loops: CDR1 MNHEY, CDR2 SMNVEV (reference sequence). The V end was cut by 3 bases, the J end by 6 bases, with 12 bases between. The CDR3 here is CASSFVTGSQPQHF. The CDR3 DNA is TGTGCCAGCAGTTTCGTCACAGGGAGTCAGCCCCAGCATTTT.

About this clonotype: One end of the junction is discordant with germline, which a read error may explain. V is TRBV15 and J is TRBJ1-1; D not certain. The V gene's germline CDR1 is LNHNV and CDR2 YYDKDF (reference sequence). This CDR3 is 14 amino acids long. The CDR3 DNA follows: TGTGCCACCAGCAGAGCGATGAATCAAGGGCGCTGTATCTTT. The encoded protein is CATSRAMNQGRCIF.

The rearrangement uses TRBV3-1 and TRBJ1-6, with TRBD1 identical over 8 bases. Germline V gene data show CDR1 as LGHDT and CDR2 as YNNKEL (reference sequence). The CDR3 consists of 14 residues. The trim removed 3 bases at V and 5 bases at J, leaving 0 bases unmatched. Here the CDR3 reads CASSQGQDNSPLHF. The CDR3 nucleotides are TGTGCCAGCAGCCAGGGACAGGATAATTCACCCCTCCACTTT.

The chain combines TRBV28 with TRBJ2-3; TRBD1 aligns across 9 bases. This CDR3 has 16 residues. V dropped 3 bases and J dropped 4; count of bases not matched to a gene: 8. The V gene's germline CDR1 is MDHEN and CDR2 SYDVKM. The CDR3 protein is CASSFYRTGAPDTQYF. The CDR3 DNA is TGTGCCAGCAGTTTTTATCGGACAGGGGCGCCAGATACGCAGTATTTT.

The chain uses TRBV15 and TRBJ1-2, with a weak D call TRBD1 (6 bases). Germline V gene lookup returns CDR1 LNHNV and CDR2 YYDKDF (reference sequence). Trimming took off 5 bases at V and 6 bases at J, with 10 bases between the two ends. The CDR3 consists of 12 residues. The DNA for the CDR3 is TGTGCCACCAGCGCTCACAGGGATGGCTACACCTTC. Its protein product is CATSAHRDGYTF.

This clonotype was observed a few times. The chain combines TRBV5-1 with TRBJ2-7; TRBD2 matches 13 bases. CDR3 size: 14 residues. V gave up 6 bases and J gave up 5 bases; unmatched junction bases: 5. CDR1 is SGHRS, CDR2 YFSETQ, per germline. In DNA, the CDR3 is TGCGCCAGCACCTCCGGGACTAGCGGGGACGAGCAGTACTTC. It is translated as CASTSGTSGDEQYF.

This clonotype was seen many times. The chain combines TRBV6-1 with TRBJ2-1, with 7 bases matching TRBD1. V lost 5 bases to trimming and J lost 5 bases; unmatched junction nucleotides: 6. Looked up from germline, CDR1 is MNHNS and CDR2 is SASEGT. The CDR3 is 14 residues long. This chain's CDR3 is CASSPDRRNNEQFF. The CDR3 bases are TGTGCCAGCAGTCCGGACAGGCGGAACAATGAGCAGTTCTTC.

This clonotype was seen a handful of times. V and J are TRBV7-8 and TRBJ1-5; TRBD1 might be the D (5 bases). CDR3 length: 14 amino acids. CDR1 SGHVS and CDR2 FQNEAQ come from the germline V gene. Trimming removed 2 bases from V and 7 bases from J, with 12 bases in between. The CDR3 DNA follows: TGTGCCAGCAGCTTAATGGCGGAGGGGCAGCCCCAGCATTTT. Amino acid sequence: CASSLMAEGQPQHF.

This clonotype was counted a few times. The chain couples TRBV3-1 to TRBJ2-3; 11 bases line up with TRBD2. This CDR3 contains 16 residues. In germline, CDR1 is LGHDT, CDR2 YNNKEL (reference sequence). The V and J ends lost 0 bases and 8 bases, in that order; junction bases with no gene match: 7. The CDR3 region has the DNA TGTGCCAGCAGCCAAGATCTAGCGGGGGGAGCTGGTACGCAGTATTTT. Translation: CASSQDLAGGAGTQYF.

The chain links TRBV7-9 to TRBJ1-1; no clear D. In germline, CDR1 is SEHNR, CDR2 FQNEAQ (reference sequence). This CDR3 contains 14 residues. V lost 6 bases to trimming and J lost 1 base, with 12 bases between them. The CDR3 region has the DNA TGTGCCAGCAGTACTTTCGCGGGGAACACTGAAGCTTTCTTT. This gives the protein CASSTFAGNTEAFF.

On this clonotype: One end of the junction varies from germline; a read error may be responsible. This chain connects TRBV27 to TRBJ2-5, with 7 bases fitting TRBD2. Germline CDR1 is MNHEY and CDR2 is SMNVEV (reference sequence). This CDR3 region has 13 residues. CDR3 DNA: TGTGCCAGCCGTTTGACGGGGGGACAGACCCAGTACTTC. It yields the protein CASRLTGGQTQYF.

This clonotype has more than one count but fewer than ten. The rearrangement joins TRBV29-1 to TRBJ2-1, with 7 bases identical to TRBD2. After removal of 5 bases from V and 1 base from J, the junction contained 2 bases not matched to a gene. This CDR3 comprises 13 residues. Germline lookup yields CDR1 SQVTM and CDR2 ANQGSEA. As DNA, the CDR3 is TGCAGCGTTCGGGAGGTATCCTACAATGAGCAGTTCTTC. Protein: CSVREVSYNEQFF.

The table lists this clonotype with a few counts. The chain is built from TRBV11-2 and TRBJ2-1; the D gene is possibly TRBD1 (6 bases). The germline CDR1 and CDR2 sequences are SGHAT and FQNNGV. With 7 bases removed from V and 1 base from J, the gap between germline ends came to 20 bases. This CDR3 region has 17 residues. The CDR3 sequence is CASTLNWDKGSYNEQFF. The CDR3 DNA reads as TGTGCCAGCACCCTAAACTGGGACAAGGGTTCCTACAATGAGCAGTTCTTC.

This chain uses TRBV7-2 with TRBJ2-3; 9 nucleotides agree with TRBD2. Germline CDR1 SGHTA, CDR2 FQGNSA. The CDR3 has 15 residues. The V gene end was trimmed by 2 bases and the J gene end by 8 bases; junction bases not matched to a gene: 8. CDR3 in amino acids: CASSLMAGGLSTQYF. CDR3 in DNA: TGTGCCAGCAGCTTAATGGCGGGGGGGCTTAGTACGCAGTATTTT.

This clonotype was observed at least ten times. The J gene is TRBJ1-6, the V gene TRBV7-2; 12 positions match TRBD1. V was pared by 4 bases and J by 7 bases, with 2 bases of the junction left unmatched. CDR3 length: 15 amino acids. In germline, CDR1 is SGHTA, CDR2 FQGNSA. The CDR3 region is CASSSGQGANSPLHF. The CDR3 DNA reads TGTGCCAGCAGCTCGGGACAGGGGGCCAATTCACCCCTCCACTTT.

J is TRBJ2-3 and V is TRBV4-1, with TRBD2 matching 9 bases. The V gene's germline CDR1 is MGHRA and CDR2 YSYEKL. V lost 2 bases and J lost 5; bases outside the gene matches: 5. The CDR3 contains 15 residues. The CDR3 here is CASSQPGLAKDTQYF. CDR3 coding DNA: TGCGCCAGCAGCCAACCGGGACTAGCTAAAGATACGCAGTATTTT.

The table lists this clonotype with many counts. The CDR3 sequence is CASSLGGQKNTEAFF. The CDR3 DNA reads as TGTGCCAGCAGCTTAGGGGGACAGAAAAACACTGAAGCTTTCTTT. The chain combines TRBV7-9 with TRBJ1-1; 7 nucleotides agree with TRBD1. The CDR3 has 15 residues. The V segment lost 1 base and the J segment 2 bases; nucleotides outside the gene matches: 4. Per germline, CDR1 SEHNR and CDR2 FQNEAQ (reference sequence).

This clonotype was seen more than once but under ten times. This rearrangement joins TRBV15 to TRBJ2-7, with 7 nucleotides matching TRBD1. The CDR3 loop spans 16 amino acids. V was clipped by 4 bases and J by 2 bases; unmatched bases: 11. Per the germline V gene, CDR1 is LNHNV and CDR2 is YYDKDF (reference sequence). In DNA form, the CDR3 reads TGTGCCACCAGCAACCTAAGGACAGGTCTTGCCTACGAGCAGTACTTC. Protein: CATSNLRTGLAYEQYF.